The entry below gives a single T cell receptor (beta chain) sequence along with its context. Its antigen is still unknown. The sample is drawn from a study of long-term antiretroviral therapy in people with HIV. For each donor, at least one pre-ART and at least two post-ART PBMC samples were available. All participants with HIV were treated in the United States. Study-wide results and limits: All time points showed a repertoire dominated by clones expanded before ART. Therapy changes, viral resistance and ART adherence were not documented in the available data.

The CDR3 is 14 residues long. Trimming cost V 0 bases and J 1 base, with 8 bases left between them. Germline V gene lookup returns CDR1 SGHRS and CDR2 YFSETQ. The authors ran the immunoSEQ assay, v3.0, at survey level. The assay was immunoSEQ multiplex PCR, and TCRdb's table has in-frame clones only and misses some. The top ten hold under 20% of the sample, which has over 8,500 clones, 76% seen once. Sequences were derived from unsorted PBMCs, sampled at the start of antiretroviral therapy, before treatment. The chain links TRBV5-1 to TRBJ2-7, with D perhaps given as TRBD1 or TRBD2 (5 bases each). This receptor was taken from a man between 25 and 39 years old with HIV. The CDR3 reads CASSLGGRSYEQYF. The DNA for the CDR3 is TGCGCCAGCAGCTTGGGGGGACGGTCCTACGAGCAGTACTTC.